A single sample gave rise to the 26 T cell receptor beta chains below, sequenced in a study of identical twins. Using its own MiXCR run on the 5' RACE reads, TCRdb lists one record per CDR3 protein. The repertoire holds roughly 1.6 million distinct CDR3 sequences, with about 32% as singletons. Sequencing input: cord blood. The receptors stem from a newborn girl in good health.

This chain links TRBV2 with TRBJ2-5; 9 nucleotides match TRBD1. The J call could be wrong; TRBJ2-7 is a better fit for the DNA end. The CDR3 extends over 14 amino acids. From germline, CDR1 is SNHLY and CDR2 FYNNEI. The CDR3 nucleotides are TGTGCCAGCTATCCACGGACAGGGGAGTACGAGCAGTACTTC. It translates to CASYPRTGEYEQYF.

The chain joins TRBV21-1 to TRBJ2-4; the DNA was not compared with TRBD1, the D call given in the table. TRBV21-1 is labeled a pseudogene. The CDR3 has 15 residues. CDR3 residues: CASSSLQGAKNIQYF. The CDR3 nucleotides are TGTGCCAGCAGCAGCTTACAGGGGGCCAAAAACATTCAGTACTTC.

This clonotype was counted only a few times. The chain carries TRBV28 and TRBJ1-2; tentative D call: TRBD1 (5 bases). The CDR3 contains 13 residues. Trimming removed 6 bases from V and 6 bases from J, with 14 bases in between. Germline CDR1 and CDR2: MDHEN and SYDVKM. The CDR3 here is CASRSRRGNGYTF. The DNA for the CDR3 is TGTGCCAGCAGATCCCGGCGGGGGAATGGCTACACCTTC.

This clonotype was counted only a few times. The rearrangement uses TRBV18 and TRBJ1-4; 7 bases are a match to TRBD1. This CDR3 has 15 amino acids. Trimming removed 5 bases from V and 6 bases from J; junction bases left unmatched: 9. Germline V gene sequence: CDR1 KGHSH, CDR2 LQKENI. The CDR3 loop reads CASSIRQGQDEKLFF. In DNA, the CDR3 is TGTGCCAGCTCAATCCGACAGGGTCAGGATGAAAAACTGTTTTTT.

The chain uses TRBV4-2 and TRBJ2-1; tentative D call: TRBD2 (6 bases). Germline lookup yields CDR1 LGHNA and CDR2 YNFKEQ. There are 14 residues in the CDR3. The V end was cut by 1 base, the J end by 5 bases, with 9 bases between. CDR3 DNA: TGTGCCAGCAGCCAAGCGGGAGCGAACAATGAGCAGTTCTTC. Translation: CASSQAGANNEQFF.

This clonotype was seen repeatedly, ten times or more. CDR3 sequence: CASSYIAKNIQYF. The CDR3 DNA sequence: TGTGCCAGCAGTTACATAGCCAAAAACATTCAGTACTTC. The rearrangement joins TRBV12-3 or TRBV12-4 to TRBJ2-4; D unclear. Trimming took 4 bases from V and 0 from J, leaving 4 bases between them. This CDR3 comprises 13 residues.

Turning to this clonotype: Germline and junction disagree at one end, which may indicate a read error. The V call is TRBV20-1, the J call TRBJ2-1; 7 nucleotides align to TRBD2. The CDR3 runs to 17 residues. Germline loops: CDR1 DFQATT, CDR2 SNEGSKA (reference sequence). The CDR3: CSARDTPFGGSSNERFF. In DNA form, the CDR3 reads TGCAGTGCTAGAGATACCCCCTTCGGCGGGAGTTCCAATGAGCGGTTCTTC.

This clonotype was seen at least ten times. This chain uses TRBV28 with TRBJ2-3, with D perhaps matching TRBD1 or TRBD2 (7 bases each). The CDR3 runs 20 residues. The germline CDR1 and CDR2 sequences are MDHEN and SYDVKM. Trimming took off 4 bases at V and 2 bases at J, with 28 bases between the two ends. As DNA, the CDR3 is TGTGCCAGCAGTTCAGCCCGGACAGGCCCACCTAGCGGACCCACAGATACGCAGTATTTT. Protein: CASSSARTGPPSGPTDTQYF.

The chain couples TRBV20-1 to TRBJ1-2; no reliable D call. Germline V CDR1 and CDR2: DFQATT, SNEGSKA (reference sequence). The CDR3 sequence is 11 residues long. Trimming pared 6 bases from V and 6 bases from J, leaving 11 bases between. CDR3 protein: CSALMWDGYTF. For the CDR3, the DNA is TGCAGTGCGCTCATGTGGGATGGCTACACCTTC.

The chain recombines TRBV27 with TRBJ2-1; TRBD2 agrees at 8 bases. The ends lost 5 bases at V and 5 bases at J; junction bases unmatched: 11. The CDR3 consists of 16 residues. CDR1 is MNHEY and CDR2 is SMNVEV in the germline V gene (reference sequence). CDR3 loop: CASSHLGGVSDNEQFF. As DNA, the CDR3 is TGTGCCAGCAGTCACCTCGGGGGGGTTTCCGACAATGAGCAGTTCTTC.

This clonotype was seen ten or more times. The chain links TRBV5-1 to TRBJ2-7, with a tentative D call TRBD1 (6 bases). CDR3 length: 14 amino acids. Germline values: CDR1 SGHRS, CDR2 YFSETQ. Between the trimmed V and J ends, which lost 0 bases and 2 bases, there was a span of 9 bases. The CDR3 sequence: CASSLAGQTYEQYF. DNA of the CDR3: TGCGCCAGCAGCTTGGCGGGACAAACCTACGAGCAGTACTTC.

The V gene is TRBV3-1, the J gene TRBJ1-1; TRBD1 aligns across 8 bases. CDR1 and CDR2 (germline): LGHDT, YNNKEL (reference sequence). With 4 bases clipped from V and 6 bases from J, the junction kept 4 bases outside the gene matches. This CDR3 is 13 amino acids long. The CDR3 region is CASSPRGPAEAFF. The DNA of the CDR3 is TGTGCCAGCAGCCCCAGGGGGCCGGCTGAAGCTTTCTTT.

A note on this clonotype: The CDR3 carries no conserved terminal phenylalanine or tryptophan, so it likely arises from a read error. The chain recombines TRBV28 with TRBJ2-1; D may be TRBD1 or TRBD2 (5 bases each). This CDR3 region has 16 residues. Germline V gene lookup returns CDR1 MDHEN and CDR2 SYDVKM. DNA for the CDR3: TGTGCCAGCAGCTTATCAACCGGGACGGCTTACAATGAGCAGTTCTTA. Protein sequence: CASSLSTGTAYNEQFL.

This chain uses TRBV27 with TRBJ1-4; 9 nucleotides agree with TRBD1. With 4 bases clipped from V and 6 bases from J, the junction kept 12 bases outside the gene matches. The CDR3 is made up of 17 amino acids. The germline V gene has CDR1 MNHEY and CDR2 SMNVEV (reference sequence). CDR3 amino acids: CASSSLPPGTGHEKLFF. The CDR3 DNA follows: TGTGCCAGCAGTTCCCTCCCCCCCGGGACAGGGCATGAAAAACTGTTTTTT.

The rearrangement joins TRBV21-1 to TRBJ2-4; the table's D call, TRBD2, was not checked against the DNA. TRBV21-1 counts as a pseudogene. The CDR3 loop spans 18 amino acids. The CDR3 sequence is CASSKGRASGSHENIQYF. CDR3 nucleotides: TGTGCCAGCAGCAAAGGCCGGGCTAGCGGGAGTCACGAAAACATTCAGTACTTC.

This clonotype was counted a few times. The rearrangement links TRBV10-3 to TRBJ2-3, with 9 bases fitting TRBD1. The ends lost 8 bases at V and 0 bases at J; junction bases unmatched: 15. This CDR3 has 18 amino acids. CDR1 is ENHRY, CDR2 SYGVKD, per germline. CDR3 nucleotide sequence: TGTGCCATCGGGCCGGGACAGGGATCCGCATTTAGCACAGATACGCAGTATTTT. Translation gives CAIGPGQGSAFSTDTQYF.

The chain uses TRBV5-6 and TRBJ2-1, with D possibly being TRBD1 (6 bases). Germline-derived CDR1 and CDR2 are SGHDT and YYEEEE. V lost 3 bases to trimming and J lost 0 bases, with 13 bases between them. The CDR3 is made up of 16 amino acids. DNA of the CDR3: TGTGCCAGCAGCTCGTCACAGGGACCCTCCTACAATGAGCAGTTCTTC. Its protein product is CASSSSQGPSYNEQFF.

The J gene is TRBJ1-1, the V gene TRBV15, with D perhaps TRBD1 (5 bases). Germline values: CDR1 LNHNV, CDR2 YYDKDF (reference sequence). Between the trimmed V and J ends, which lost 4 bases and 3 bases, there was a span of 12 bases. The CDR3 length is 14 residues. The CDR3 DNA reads TGTGCCACCAGCAAAAGCAGGGTGGACACTGAAGCTTTCTTT. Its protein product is CATSKSRVDTEAFF.

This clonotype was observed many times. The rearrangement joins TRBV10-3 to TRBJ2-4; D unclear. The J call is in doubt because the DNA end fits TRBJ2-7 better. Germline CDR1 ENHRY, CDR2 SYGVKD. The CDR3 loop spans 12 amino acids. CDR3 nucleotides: TGTGCCATCAGTGAGGAGGAACGCGAGCAGTACTTC. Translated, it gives CAISEEEREQYF.

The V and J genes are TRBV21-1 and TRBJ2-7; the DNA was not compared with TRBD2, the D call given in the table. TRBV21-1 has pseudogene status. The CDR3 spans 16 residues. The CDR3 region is CASSKDSGRLPYEQYF. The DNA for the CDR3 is TGTGCCAGCAGCAAAGACAGCGGGAGGCTCCCCTACGAGCAGTACTTC.

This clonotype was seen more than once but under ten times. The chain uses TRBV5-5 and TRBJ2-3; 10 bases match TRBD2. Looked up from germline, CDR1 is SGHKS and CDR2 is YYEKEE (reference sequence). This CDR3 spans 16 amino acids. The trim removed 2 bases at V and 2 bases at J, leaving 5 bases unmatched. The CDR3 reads CASSFFGTSATDTQYF. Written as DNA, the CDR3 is TGTGCCAGCAGCTTTTTTGGGACTAGCGCCACAGATACGCAGTATTTT.

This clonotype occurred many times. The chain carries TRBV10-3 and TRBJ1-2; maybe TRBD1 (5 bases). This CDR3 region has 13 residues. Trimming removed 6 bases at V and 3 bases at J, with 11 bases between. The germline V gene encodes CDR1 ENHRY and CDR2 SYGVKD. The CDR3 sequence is CAIREGTDYGYTF. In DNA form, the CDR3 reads TGTGCCATCAGGGAGGGGACGGACTATGGCTACACCTTC.

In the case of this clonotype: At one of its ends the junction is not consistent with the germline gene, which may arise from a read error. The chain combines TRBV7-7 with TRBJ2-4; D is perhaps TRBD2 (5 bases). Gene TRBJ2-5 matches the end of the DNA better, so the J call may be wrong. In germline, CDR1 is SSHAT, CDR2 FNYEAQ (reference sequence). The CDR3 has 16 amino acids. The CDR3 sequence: CASSLGIPGVQETQYF. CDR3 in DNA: TGTGCTAGCAGCTTAGGAATTCCCGGGGTACAAGAGACCCAGTACTTC.

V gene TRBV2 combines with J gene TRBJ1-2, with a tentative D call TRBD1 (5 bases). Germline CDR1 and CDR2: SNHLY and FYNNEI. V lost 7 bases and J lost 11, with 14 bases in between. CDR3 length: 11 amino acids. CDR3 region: CASTREVGYTF. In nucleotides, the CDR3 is TGTGCCAGCACCAGGGAAGTGGGTTACACCTTC.

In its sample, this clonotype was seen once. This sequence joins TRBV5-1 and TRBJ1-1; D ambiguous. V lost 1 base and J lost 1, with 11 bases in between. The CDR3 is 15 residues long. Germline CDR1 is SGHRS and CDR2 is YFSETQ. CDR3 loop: CASSLFSGSNTEAFF. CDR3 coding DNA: TGCGCCAGCAGCTTGTTCTCAGGTTCGAACACTGAAGCTTTCTTT.

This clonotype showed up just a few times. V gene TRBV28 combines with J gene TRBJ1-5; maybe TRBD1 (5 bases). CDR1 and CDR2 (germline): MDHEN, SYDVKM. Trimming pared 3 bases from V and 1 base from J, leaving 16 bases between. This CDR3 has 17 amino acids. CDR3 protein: CASSFPTSGRSNQPQHF. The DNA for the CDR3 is TGTGCCAGCAGTTTCCCCACCTCAGGGAGGAGCAATCAGCCCCAGCATTTT.